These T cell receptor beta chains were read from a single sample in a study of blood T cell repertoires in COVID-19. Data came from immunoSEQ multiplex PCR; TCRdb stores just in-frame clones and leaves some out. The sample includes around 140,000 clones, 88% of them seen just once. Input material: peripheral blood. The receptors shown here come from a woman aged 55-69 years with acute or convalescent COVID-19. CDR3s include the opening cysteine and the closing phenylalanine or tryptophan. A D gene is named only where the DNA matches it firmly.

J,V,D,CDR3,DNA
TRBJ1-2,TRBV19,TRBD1,CASSTGTGPYGYTF,TGTGCCAGTAGTACCGGGACAGGGCCCTATGGCTACACCTTC
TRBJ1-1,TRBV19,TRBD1,CASSIRDRANTEAFF,TGTGCCAGTAGTATTCGGGACAGGGCGAACACTGAAGCTTTCTTT
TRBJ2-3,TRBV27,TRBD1,CASSPGQGTDTQYF,TGTGCCAGCAGTCCGGGACAGGGCACAGATACGCAGTATTTT
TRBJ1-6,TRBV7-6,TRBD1,CASSLAGTDYNSPLHF,TGTGCCAGCAGCTTAGCCGGGACAGACTATAATTCACCCCTCCACTTT
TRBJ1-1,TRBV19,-,CASNSGQMNTEAFF,TGTGCCAGTAATAGTGGGCAGATGAACACTGAAGCTTTCTTT
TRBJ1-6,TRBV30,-,CAWSVVEGTLHF,TGTGCCTGGAGTGTCGTGGAGGGAACCCTCCACTTT
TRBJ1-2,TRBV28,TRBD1,CASSPLPGTGFGYTF,TGTGCCAGCAGCCCATTACCCGGGACAGGGTTTGGCTACACCTTC
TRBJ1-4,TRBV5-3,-,CARSFFHWSATNEKLFF,TGTGCCAGAAGCTTTTTCCATTGGTCGGCAACTAATGAAAAACTGTTTTTT
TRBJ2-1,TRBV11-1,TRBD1,CASSFGTAESDEQFF,TGTGCCAGCAGCTTCGGGACAGCCGAGAGCGATGAGCAGTTCTTC
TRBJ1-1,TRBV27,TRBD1,CASSFAGQVTEAFF,TGTGCCAGCAGTTTCGCGGGACAGGTCACTGAAGCTTTCTTT
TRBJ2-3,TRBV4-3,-,CASSQGAHGTDTQYF,TGCGCCAGCAGCCAAGGGGCTCATGGCACAGATACGCAGTATTTT
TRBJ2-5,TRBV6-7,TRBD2,CASRPLAGGRETQYF,TGTGCCAGCAGACCACTAGCGGGGGGCCGGGAGACCCAGTACTTC
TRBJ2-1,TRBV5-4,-,CASTLLGGTAEFF,TGTGCCAGTACCTTATTAGGGGGGACAGCCGAGTTCTTC
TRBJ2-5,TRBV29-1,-,CSVSEGAETQYF,TGCAGCGTTTCAGAAGGGGCAGAGACCCAGTACTTC